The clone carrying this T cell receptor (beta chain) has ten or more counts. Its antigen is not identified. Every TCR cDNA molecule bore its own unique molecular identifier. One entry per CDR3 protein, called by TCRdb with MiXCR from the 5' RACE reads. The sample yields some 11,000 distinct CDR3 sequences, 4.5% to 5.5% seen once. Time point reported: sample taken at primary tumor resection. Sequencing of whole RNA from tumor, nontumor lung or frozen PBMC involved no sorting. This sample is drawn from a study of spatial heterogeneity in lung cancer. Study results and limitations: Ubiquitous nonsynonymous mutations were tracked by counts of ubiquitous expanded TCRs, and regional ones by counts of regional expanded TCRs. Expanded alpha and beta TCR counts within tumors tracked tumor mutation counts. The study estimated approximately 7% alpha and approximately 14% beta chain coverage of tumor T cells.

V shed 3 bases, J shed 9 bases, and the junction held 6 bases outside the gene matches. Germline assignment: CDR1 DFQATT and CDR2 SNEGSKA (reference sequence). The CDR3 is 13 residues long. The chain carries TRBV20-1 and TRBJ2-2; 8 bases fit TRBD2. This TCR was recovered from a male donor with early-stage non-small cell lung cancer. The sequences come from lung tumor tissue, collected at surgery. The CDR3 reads CSASGGRNRELFF. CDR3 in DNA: TGCAGTGCTAGTGGCGGGAGGAATAGGGAGCTGTTTTTT.